This T cell receptor beta chain was profiled in a study of blood T cell repertoires in COVID-19 (dated by TCRdb to the early 2020s). Study-wide context: Collaborator samples came from the United States, Italy and Spain and covered acute and convalescent phases of COVID-19. The material from the prospective study consisted of cDNA or gDNA derived from T cells, B-cell-depleted T cells, or PBMCs. The samples were drawn from two sources: the first 160 participants of the ongoing ImmuneRACE study, and some 1,300 subjects contributed by 6 global collaborators. A freely available public database, intended as a resource for researchers studying the immune response to SARS-CoV-2, is where the repertoires were released. Where HLA class I and class II types were available, the types were taken from metadata supplied by the sample provider, not from assay-based typing. Deeply sampled blood TCRbeta repertoires from subjects exposed to, actively infected with, or recovered from COVID-19 were included in the dataset. The sample metadata nearly always contained a de-identified subject ID, COVID-19 status, age in years and sex.

Reading the germline V gene gives CDR1 SGDLS and CDR2 YYNGEE. From the cysteine up to the phenylalanine, the CDR3 has a length of 15 residues. CDR3 DNA only is kept here, 45 bases in frame from base 1. V and J lose 0 bases and 7 bases, and a span of 14 bases separates them. The immunoSEQ Assay, a bias-controlled multiplex PCR, was used to amplify TCRbeta CDR3 regions from genomic DNA. Per the source publication's procedure: The number of nucleated cells in each sample was estimated by amplification of reference gene primers within the assay. To quantify the absolute abundance of each unique TCRbeta CDR3 rearrangement, sequence reads were collapsed and filtered. Productive Simpson clonality was computed per sample as the square root of Simpson's diversity index over productive rearrangements. The clones in this table, taken by TCRdb from immuneACCESS, are in-frame only. Not every clone is retained; where verified, under half of the shortfall comes from an unresolved V gene, and the cause of the rest is unknown. That table is the source of V, J and clone size, and D and trimming were worked out from the DNA. This sample lists tens of thousands of clones; about 69% were detected once. Around 21% of the sample comes from the top ten.

Collaborating institutions collected whole blood in K2EDTA tubes following their own protocols. Collaborator samples were shipped for TCRbeta analysis as frozen whole blood, isolated PBMCs, or DNA extracted from either sample type. For this clone: Its antigen is unknown. The sample holds no much larger clone one base away, and base qualities are not on file.

Points the paper makes about the study in general: The quantity of clinical and demographic metadata differed by source and by participant and was supplied without curation.

The clonotype originates from a man aged 65 to 79 with acute or convalescent COVID-19. The chain is made from TRBV9 and TRBJ2-1, and TRBD2 may be the D gene, going by 6 matching bases. Sequencing input: peripheral blood. CDR3 protein: CASSVVGSSSNEQFF. The nucleotides read TGTGCCAGCAGCGTAGTCGGGAGCTCCAGTAATGAGCAGTTCTTC.